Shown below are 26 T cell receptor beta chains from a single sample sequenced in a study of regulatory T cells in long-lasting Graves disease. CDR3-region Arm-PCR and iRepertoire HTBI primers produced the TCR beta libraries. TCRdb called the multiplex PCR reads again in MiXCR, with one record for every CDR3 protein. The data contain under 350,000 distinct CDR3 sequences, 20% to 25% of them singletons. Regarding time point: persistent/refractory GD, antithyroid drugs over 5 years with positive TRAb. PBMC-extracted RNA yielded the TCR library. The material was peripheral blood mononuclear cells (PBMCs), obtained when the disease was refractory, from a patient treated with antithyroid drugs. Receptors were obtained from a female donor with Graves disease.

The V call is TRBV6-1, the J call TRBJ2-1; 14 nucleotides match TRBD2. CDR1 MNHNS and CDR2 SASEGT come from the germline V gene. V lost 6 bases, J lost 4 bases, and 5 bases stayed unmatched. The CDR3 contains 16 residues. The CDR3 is CASSLGLAGAYNEQFF. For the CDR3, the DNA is TGTGCCAGCAGCCTGGGACTAGCGGGAGCATACAATGAGCAGTTCTTC.

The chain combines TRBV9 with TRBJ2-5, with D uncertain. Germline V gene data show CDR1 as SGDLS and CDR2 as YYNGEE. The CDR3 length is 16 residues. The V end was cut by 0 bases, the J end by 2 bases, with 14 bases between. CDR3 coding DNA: TGTGCCAGCAGCGTAGCCGTTAGGGCAGTACAAGAGACCCAGTACTTC. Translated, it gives CASSVAVRAVQETQYF.

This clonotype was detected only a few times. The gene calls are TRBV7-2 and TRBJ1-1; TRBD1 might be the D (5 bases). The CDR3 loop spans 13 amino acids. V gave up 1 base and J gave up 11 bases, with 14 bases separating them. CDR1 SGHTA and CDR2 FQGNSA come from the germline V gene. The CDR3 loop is CASSLEGRKGAFF. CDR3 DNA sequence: TGTGCCAGCAGCTTAGAGGGAAGAAAGGGGGCTTTCTTT.

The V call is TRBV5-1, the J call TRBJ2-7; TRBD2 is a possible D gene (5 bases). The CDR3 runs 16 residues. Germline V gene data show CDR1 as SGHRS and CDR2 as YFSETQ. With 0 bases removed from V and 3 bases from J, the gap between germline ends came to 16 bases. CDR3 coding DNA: TGCGCCAGCAGCTTGGGACCGGACTCCACTATCTACGAGCAGTACTTC. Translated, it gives CASSLGPDSTIYEQYF.

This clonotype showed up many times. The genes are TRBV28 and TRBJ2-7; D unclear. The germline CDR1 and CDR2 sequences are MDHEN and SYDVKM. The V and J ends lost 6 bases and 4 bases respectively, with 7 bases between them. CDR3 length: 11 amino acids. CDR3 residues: CASSPGYEQYF. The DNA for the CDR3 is TGTGCCAGCAGCCCAGGTTACGAGCAGTACTTC.

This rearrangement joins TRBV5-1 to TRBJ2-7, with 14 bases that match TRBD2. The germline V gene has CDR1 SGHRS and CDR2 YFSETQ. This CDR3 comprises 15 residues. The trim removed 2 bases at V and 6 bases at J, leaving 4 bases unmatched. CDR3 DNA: TGCGCCAGCAGCTTCACCGGGACTAGCGGGAGCGAGCAGTACTTC. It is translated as CASSFTGTSGSEQYF.

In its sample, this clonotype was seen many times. The CDR3 spells CASSDDRETQYF. As DNA, the CDR3 is TGTGCCAGCAGCGACGACAGGGAGACCCAGTACTTC. V gene TRBV27 combines with J gene TRBJ2-5; tentative D call: TRBD1 (6 bases). The length of the CDR3 is 12 residues. V was trimmed by 6 bases and J by 5 bases, leaving 10 bases between them. CDR1 MNHEY and CDR2 SMNVEV come from the germline V gene (reference sequence).

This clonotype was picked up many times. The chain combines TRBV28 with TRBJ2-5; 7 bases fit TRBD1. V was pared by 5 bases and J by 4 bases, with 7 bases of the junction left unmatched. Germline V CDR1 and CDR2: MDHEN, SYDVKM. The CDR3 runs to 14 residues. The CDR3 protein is CASSHPDRIETQYF. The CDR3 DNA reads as TGTGCCAGCAGTCACCCGGACAGGATAGAGACCCAGTACTTC.

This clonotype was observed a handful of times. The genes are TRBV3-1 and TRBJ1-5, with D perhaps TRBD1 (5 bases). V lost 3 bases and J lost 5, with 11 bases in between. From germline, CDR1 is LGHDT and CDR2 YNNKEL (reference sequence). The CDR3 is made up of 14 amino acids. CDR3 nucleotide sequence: TGTGCCAGCAGCCAGGGACGGACCGATCAGCCCCAGCATTTT. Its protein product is CASSQGRTDQPQHF.

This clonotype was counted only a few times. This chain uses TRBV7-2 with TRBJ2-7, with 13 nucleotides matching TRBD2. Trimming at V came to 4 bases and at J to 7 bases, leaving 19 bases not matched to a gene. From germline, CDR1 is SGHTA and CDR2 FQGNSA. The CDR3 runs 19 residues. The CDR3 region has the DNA TGTGCCAGCAGCTCGCCCCCTACTAGCGGGAGGGTCCCCCGAGATGAGCAGTACTTC. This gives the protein CASSSPPTSGRVPRDEQYF.

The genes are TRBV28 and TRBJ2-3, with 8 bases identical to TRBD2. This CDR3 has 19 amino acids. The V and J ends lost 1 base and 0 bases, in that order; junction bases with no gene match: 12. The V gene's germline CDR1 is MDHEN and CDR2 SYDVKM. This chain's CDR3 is CASSLYTTIAGTSTDTQYF. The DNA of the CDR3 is TGTGCCAGCAGTTTATATACGACCATAGCGGGAACTAGCACAGATACGCAGTATTTT.

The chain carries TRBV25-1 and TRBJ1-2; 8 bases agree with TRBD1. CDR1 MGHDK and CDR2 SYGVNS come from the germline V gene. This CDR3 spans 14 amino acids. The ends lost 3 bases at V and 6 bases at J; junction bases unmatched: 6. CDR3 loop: CASSEIGQGHGYTF. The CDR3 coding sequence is TGTGCCAGCAGTGAGATAGGACAGGGACATGGCTACACCTTC.

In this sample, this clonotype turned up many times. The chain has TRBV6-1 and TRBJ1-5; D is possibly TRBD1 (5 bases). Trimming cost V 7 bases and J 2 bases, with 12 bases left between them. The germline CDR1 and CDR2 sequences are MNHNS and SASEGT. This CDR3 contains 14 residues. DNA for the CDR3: TGTGCCAGCACCGTGGGGGACGGCAATCAGCCCCAGCATTTT. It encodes CASTVGDGNQPQHF.

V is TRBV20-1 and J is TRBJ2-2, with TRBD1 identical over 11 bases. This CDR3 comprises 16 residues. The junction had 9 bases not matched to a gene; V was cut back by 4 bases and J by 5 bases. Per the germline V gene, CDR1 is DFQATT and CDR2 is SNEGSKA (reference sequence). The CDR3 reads CSAIRPGQGGTGELFF. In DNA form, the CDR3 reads TGCAGTGCTATACGACCGGGACAGGGGGGTACCGGGGAGCTGTTTTTT.

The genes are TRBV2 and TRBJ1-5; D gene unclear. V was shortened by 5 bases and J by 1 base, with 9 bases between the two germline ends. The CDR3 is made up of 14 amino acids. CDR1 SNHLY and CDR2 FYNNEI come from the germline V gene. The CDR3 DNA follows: TGTGCCAGCAGTCCTGTCAGGAGCAATCAGCCCCAGCATTTT. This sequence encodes CASSPVRSNQPQHF.

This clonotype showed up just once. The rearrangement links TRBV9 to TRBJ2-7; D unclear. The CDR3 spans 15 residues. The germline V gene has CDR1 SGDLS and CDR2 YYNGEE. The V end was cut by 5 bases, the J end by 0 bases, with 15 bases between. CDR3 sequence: CASSPYRVLSYEQYF. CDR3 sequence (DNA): TGTGCCAGCAGTCCCTACCGGGTCCTCTCCTACGAGCAGTACTTC.

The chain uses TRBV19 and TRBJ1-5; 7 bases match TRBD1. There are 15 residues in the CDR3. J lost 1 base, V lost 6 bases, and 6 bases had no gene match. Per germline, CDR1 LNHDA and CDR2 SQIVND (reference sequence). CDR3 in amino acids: CASRYRGVSNQPQHF. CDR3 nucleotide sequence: TGTGCCAGTAGGTACAGGGGAGTAAGCAATCAGCCCCAGCATTTT. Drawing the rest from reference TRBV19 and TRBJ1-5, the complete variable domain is DGGITQSPKYLFRKEGQNVTLSCEQNLNHDAMYWYRQDPGQGLRLIYYSQIVNDFQKGDIAEGYSVSREKKESFPLTVTSAQKNPTAFYLCASRYRGVSNQPQHFGDGTRLSIL.

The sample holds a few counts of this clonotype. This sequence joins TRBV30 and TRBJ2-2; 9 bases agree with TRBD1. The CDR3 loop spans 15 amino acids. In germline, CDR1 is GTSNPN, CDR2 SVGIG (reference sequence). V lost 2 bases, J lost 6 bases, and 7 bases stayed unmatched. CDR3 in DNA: TGTGCCTGGAGTCCGGGACAGGGTATCGCCGGGGAGCTGTTTTTT. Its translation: CAWSPGQGIAGELFF.

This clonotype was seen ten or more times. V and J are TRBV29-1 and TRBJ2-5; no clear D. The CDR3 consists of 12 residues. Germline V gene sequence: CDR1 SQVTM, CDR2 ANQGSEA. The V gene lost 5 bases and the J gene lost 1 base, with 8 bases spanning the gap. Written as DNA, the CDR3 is TGCAGCGTTAACGATCCCCAAGAGACCCAGTACTTC. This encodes CSVNDPQETQYF.

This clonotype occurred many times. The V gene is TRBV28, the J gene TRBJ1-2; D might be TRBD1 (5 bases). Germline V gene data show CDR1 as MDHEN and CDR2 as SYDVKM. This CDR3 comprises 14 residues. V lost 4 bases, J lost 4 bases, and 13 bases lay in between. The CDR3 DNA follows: TGTGCCAGCAGTTCCGGGCAGGGTTTCTATGGCTACACCTTC. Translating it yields CASSSGQGFYGYTF.

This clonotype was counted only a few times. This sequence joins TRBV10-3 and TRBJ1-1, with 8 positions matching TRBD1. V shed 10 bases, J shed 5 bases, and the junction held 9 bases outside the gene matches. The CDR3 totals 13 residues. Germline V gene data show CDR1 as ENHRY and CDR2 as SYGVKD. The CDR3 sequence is CATRDRGWTEAFF. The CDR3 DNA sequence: TGTGCCACACGCGACAGGGGATGGACTGAAGCTTTCTTT.

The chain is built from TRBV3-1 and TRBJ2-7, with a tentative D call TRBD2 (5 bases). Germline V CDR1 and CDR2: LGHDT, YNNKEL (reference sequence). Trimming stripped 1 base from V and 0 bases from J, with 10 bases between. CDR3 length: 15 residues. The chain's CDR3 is CASSQAAESSYEQYF. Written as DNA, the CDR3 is TGTGCCAGCAGCCAAGCAGCGGAGAGCTCCTACGAGCAGTACTTC.

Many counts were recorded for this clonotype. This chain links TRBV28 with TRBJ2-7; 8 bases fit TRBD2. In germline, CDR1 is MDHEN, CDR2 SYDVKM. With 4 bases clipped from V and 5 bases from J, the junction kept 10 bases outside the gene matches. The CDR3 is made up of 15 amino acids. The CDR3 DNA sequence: TGTGCCAGCAGTTCCGACGGGGGGGGGAGAAACGAGCAGTACTTC. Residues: CASSSDGGGRNEQYF.

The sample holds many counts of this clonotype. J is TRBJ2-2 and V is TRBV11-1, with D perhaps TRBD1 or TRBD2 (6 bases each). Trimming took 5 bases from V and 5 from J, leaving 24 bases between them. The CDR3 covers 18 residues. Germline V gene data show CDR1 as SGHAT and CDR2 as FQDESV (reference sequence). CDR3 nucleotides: TGTGCCAGCAGCCTCCTCGGGGGCGGGTTGGTGCGGACCGGGGAGCTGTTTTTT. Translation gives CASSLLGGGLVRTGELFF. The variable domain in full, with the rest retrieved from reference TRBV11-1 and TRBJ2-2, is EAEVAQSPRYKITEKSQAVAFWCDPISGHATLYWYRQILGQGPELLVQFQDESVVDDSQLPKDRFSAERLKGVDSTLKIQPAELGDSAMYLCASSLLGGGLVRTGELFFGEGSRLTVL.

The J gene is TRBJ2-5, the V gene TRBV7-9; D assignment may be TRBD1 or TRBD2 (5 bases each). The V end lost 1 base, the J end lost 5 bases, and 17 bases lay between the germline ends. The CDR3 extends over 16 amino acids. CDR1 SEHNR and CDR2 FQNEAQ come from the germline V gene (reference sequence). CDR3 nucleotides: TGTGCCAGCAGCTTAGGCCGCCAGCGTTGGGGGGAGACCCAGTACTTC. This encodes CASSLGRQRWGETQYF.

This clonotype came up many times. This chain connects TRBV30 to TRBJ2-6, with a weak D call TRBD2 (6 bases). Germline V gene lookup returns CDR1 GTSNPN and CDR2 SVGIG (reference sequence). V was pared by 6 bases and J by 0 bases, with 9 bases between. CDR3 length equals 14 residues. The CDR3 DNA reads TGTGCCTGTACGCGGGGCTCTGGGGCCAACGTCCTGACTTTC. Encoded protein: CACTRGSGANVLTF.